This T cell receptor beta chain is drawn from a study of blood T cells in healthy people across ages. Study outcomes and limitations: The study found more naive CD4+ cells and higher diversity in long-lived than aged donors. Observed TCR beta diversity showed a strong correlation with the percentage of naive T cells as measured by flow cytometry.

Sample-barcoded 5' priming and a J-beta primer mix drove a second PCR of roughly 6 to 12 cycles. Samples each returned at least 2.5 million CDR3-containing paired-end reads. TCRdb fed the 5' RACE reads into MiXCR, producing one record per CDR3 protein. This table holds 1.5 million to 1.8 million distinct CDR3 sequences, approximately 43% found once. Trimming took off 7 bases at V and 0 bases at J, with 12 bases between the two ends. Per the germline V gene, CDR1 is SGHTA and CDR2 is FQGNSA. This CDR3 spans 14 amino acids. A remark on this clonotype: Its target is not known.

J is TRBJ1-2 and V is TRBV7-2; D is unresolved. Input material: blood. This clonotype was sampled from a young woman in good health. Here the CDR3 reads CASTLTSSNYGYTF. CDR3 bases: TGTGCCAGCACCCTAACCAGTTCTAACTATGGCTACACCTTC.